This TCR beta chain is drawn from a study of technical replicates of blood from a few donors. The CDR3 is 17 residues long. V lost 3 bases and J 3 bases, leaving 19 bases between the germline ends. Looked up from germline, CDR1 is KGHSH and CDR2 is LQKENI. TCRdb's copy holds only in-frame clones and misses some; the assay was immunoSEQ multiplex PCR. The sample comprises 65,000 to 85,000 clones, about 90% of which are singletons, and roughly 0.27% rests with the top ten. The sample holds a few counts of this clone. Input material: T cells isolated from PBMCs. This sequence joins TRBV18 and TRBJ2-3, with D possibly matching TRBD2 (6 bases). This receptor was obtained from a human donor in good health. DNA of the CDR3: TGTGCCAGCTCACCTCTCTCAGCTAGCGTCGGAACAGATACGCAGTATTTT. Amino acid sequence: CASSPLSASVGTDTQYF.